Presented here are 17 T cell receptor beta chains from one specimen sequenced in a study of T cells after yellow fever vaccination. MiXCR was run by TCRdb on the 5' RACE reads, yielding one entry per CDR3 protein. The data contain 250,000 to 300,000 distinct CDR3 sequences, roughly 5.2% of them singletons. The sequences come from CD4+ T cells sorted from PBMCs, collected on the day of the yellow fever booster vaccination. These receptor sequences come from a man aged 18 to 35 who received the YFV17D yellow fever vaccine.

This clonotype was picked up a small number of times. The J gene is TRBJ2-7, the V gene TRBV19, with D perhaps matching TRBD1 (6 bases). Germline V gene sequence: CDR1 LNHDA, CDR2 SQIVND (reference sequence). V was pared by 7 bases and J by 6 bases, with 16 bases between. This CDR3 has 13 amino acids. This CDR3 reads CASTGHGTPEQYF. CDR3 bases: TGTGCCAGTACCGGACACGGGACACCCGAGCAGTACTTC.

The genes are TRBV6-1 and TRBJ2-4; weak D call: TRBD1 (6 bases). Trimming pared 4 bases from V and 12 bases from J, leaving 16 bases between. Germline-derived CDR1 and CDR2 are MNHNS and SASEGT. The CDR3 is made up of 13 amino acids. DNA for the CDR3: TGTGCCAGCAGTGTGAACAGGGAAATGGATCAGTACTTC. Translating gives CASSVNREMDQYF.

This clonotype was recorded many times. V is TRBV27 and J is TRBJ2-5, with D perhaps matching TRBD2 (7 bases). The germline V gene has CDR1 MNHEY and CDR2 SMNVEV (reference sequence). The V end was cut by 2 bases, the J end by 5 bases, with 15 bases between. This CDR3 is built from 15 residues. The CDR3 region is CASSLAGAKVETQYF. DNA of the CDR3: TGTGCCAGCAGTTTAGCGGGGGCAAAGGTGGAGACCCAGTACTTC.

CDR3 sequence reads: CASRSPGAGGGYTF. The CDR3 DNA is TGTGCCAGCAGATCACCCGGGGCGGGGGGTGGCTACACCTTC. The chain is built from TRBV12-3 or TRBV12-4 and TRBJ1-2; tentative D call: TRBD1 (5 bases). The CDR3 is 14 amino acids. The V end lost 6 bases, the J end lost 7 bases, and 18 bases lay between the germline ends.

This clonotype was seen more than once but under ten times. This sequence joins TRBV2 and TRBJ2-5; TRBD1 aligns across 8 bases. Germline values: CDR1 SNHLY, CDR2 FYNNEI. The CDR3 runs 15 residues. Trimming removed 6 bases from V and 1 base from J; junction bases left unmatched: 7. CDR3 nucleotides: TGTGCCAGCAGAAGGACAGGGACGACCCAAGAGACCCAGTACTTC. Its translation is CASRRTGTTQETQYF. Together with reference TRBV2 and TRBJ2-5, the CDR3 gives the full variable domain: EPEVTQTPSHQVTQMGQEVILRCVPISNHLYFYWYRQILGQKVEFLVSFYNNEISEKSEIFDDQFSVERPDGSNFTLKIRSTKLEDSAMYFCASRRTGTTQETQYFGPGTRLLVL.

This clonotype has a handful of counts. The rearrangement joins TRBV29-1 to TRBJ1-1; a weak D match, TRBD1 (5 bases). Looked up from germline, CDR1 is SQVTM and CDR2 is ANQGSEA. This CDR3 has 11 residues. Trimming removed 7 bases at V and 4 bases at J, with 10 bases between. For the CDR3, the DNA is TGCAGCGGCAGGGTGGGCACTGAAGCTTTCTTT. Translation gives CSGRVGTEAFF.

Turning to this clonotype: Just one base apart from a much larger clone, this may be a read error. The chain carries TRBV30 and TRBJ1-1; D call uncertain. The length of the CDR3 is 13 residues. Germline assignment: CDR1 GTSNPN and CDR2 SVGIG (reference sequence). CDR3 amino acids: CAWSYAENTEPFF. The CDR3 DNA sequence: TGTGCCTGGAGTTACGCGGAAAACACTGAACCTTTCTTT.

The genes are TRBV10-3 and TRBJ1-5; D is perhaps TRBD1 (5 bases). The germline CDR1 and CDR2 sequences are ENHRY and SYGVKD. The V end was cut by 8 bases, the J end by 2 bases, with 13 bases between. The CDR3 extends over 14 amino acids. The CDR3: CAIAGTSGNQPQHF. CDR3 sequence (DNA): TGTGCCATCGCAGGGACCTCGGGCAATCAGCCCCAGCATTTT.

The chain combines TRBV19 with TRBJ1-2; maybe TRBD1 (6 bases). Germline V CDR1 and CDR2: LNHDA, SQIVND (reference sequence). The CDR3 spans 16 residues. Trimming cost V 9 bases and J 4 bases, with 24 bases left between them. The CDR3 DNA reads TGTGCCAGCCCGATCCGGGGTGTCGCAGGGGCCTATGGCTACACCTTC. Protein product: CASPIRGVAGAYGYTF.

The V call is TRBV5-6, the J call TRBJ1-4; D is perhaps TRBD1 (5 bases). Trimming left V 2 bases short and J 8 bases short, with 16 bases between. Germline V gene sequence: CDR1 SGHDT, CDR2 YYEEEE. The CDR3 is 15 residues long. The CDR3 region has the DNA TGTGCCAGCAGCTTCGGTAACCGGGGCTCGGAAAAACTGTTTTTT. Translated, it gives CASSFGNRGSEKLFF.

Ten or more counts support this clonotype. For the CDR3, the DNA is TGCGCCAGCAGCCAAGAGTCCCTAGCGGGGGCGTGGGATACGCAGTATTTT. Encoded protein: CASSQESLAGAWDTQYF. This chain uses TRBV4-3 with TRBJ2-3; 10 bases map to TRBD2. The V gene's germline CDR1 is LGHNA and CDR2 YSLEER. V lost 0 bases to trimming and J lost 6 bases; unmatched junction nucleotides: 9. The CDR3 contains 17 residues.

The table lists this clonotype with many counts. The chain's CDR3 is CASSSGLVNEQFF. CDR3 in DNA: TGTGCCAGCAGCTCCGGTCTGGTCAATGAGCAGTTCTTC. This chain links TRBV5-4 with TRBJ2-1; D not resolved. V lost 3 bases and J lost 6, with 10 bases in between. CDR3 length: 13 amino acids. Germline CDR1 SGHNT, CDR2 YYREEE (reference sequence). The full variable domain, its missing parts supplied by reference TRBV5-4 and TRBJ2-1, is ETGVTQSPTHLIKTRGQQVTLRCSSQSGHNTVSWYQQALGQGPQFIFQYYREEENGRGNFPPRFSGLQFPNYSSELNVNALELDDSALYLCASSSGLVNEQFFGPGTRLTVL.

This clonotype has ten or more counts. J is TRBJ2-5 and V is TRBV2; 7 bases agree with TRBD2. Germline CDR1 is SNHLY and CDR2 is FYNNEI. The CDR3 has 14 amino acids. Losses at the gene ends were 4 bases for V and 5 bases for J; bases not matched to a gene: 7. CDR3 coding DNA: TGTGCCAGCAGTGTGACGGCGGGGGAGGAGACCCAGTACTTC. Its translation is CASSVTAGEETQYF. Full variable domain (missing parts from reference TRBV2 and TRBJ2-5): EPEVTQTPSHQVTQMGQEVILRCVPISNHLYFYWYRQILGQKVEFLVSFYNNEISEKSEIFDDQFSVERPDGSNFTLKIRSTKLEDSAMYFCASSVTAGEETQYFGPGTRLLVL.

The genes are TRBV28 and TRBJ1-6; possibly TRBD1 for D (5 bases). The CDR3 has 15 residues. Trimming cost V 3 bases and J 6 bases, with 12 bases left between them. The V gene's germline CDR1 is MDHEN and CDR2 SYDVKM. Written as DNA, the CDR3 is TGTGCCAGCAGTTTGGGGCGACACTTTAATTCACCCCTCCACTTT. Protein sequence: CASSLGRHFNSPLHF. Full variable domain (rest looked up from reference TRBV28 and TRBJ1-6): DVKVTQSSRYLVKRTGEKVFLECVQDMDHENMFWYRQDPGLGLRLIYFSYDVKMKEKGDIPEGYSVSREKKERFSLILESASTNQTSMYLCASSLGRHFNSPLHFGNGTRLTVT.

This clonotype was seen only a few times. CDR3: CASSQREGLGLEQYF. The DNA for the CDR3 is TGTGCCAGCAGTCAGCGGGAGGGATTGGGGCTCGAGCAGTACTTC. The V call is TRBV27, the J call TRBJ2-7; TRBD2 matches at 10 bases. Losses at the gene ends were 5 bases for V and 6 bases for J; bases not matched to a gene: 10. This CDR3 has 15 amino acids. Looked up from germline, CDR1 is MNHEY and CDR2 is SMNVEV (reference sequence).

This clonotype has at least ten counts. V usage is TRBV20-1 and J usage is TRBJ2-1; 8 bases agree with TRBD2. Trimming removed 3 bases from V and 0 bases from J; junction bases left unmatched: 1. This CDR3 comprises 14 residues. The V gene's germline CDR1 is DFQATT and CDR2 SNEGSKA (reference sequence). CDR3 amino acids: CSASGGVSYNEQFF. The CDR3 DNA follows: TGCAGTGCTAGCGGGGGGGTCTCCTACAATGAGCAGTTCTTC.

This clonotype has a handful of counts. The rearrangement joins TRBV6-2 or TRBV6-3 to TRBJ2-3; D is undetermined. The germline V and J ends were trimmed by 2 bases and 2 bases, with 11 bases remaining between them. The CDR3 extends over 15 amino acids. The germline gives CDR1 MNHEY, CDR2 SVGEGT. DNA of the CDR3: TGTGCCAGCAGTTACGGGCTACTTGACACAGATACGCAGTATTTT. Residues: CASSYGLLDTDTQYF.